The source of this T cell receptor beta chain is a study of human T cells and chemical hapten exposure. Overall study results and limits: More PT1 expanded TCRs went with higher patch test scores. DPC sensitization left the count of TCRs above 1 in 1000 unchanged.

The CDR3 is made up of 12 amino acids. Trimming removed 4 bases at V and 6 bases at J, with 9 bases between. CDR1 is SGHRS, CDR2 YFSETQ, per germline. The time point here: patch test 3, about 24 weeks after DPC sensitization. Documented treatment: therapeutic diphenylcyclopropenone sensitization with weekly scalp DPC. Blood draws preceded each patch test application. This clonotype showed up just a few times. Its antigen is unknown. TCRdb used MiXCR to reprocess the RACE reads, holding one entry per CDR3 protein. The data show 100,000 or so distinct CDR3 sequences, less than 40% seen once. The clonotype was recovered from a man in his forties with alopecia areata. Some clones in this sample may be carry-over from other donors' samples. The rearrangement uses TRBV5-1 and TRBJ2-3; a weak D match, TRBD2 (5 bases). The starting material was whole blood, obtained in connection with sensitization to the hapten diphenylcyclopropenone (DPC). Here the CDR3 reads CASSGRGDTQYF. The CDR3 nucleotides read TGCGCCAGCAGCGGAAGAGGGGATACGCAGTATTTT.